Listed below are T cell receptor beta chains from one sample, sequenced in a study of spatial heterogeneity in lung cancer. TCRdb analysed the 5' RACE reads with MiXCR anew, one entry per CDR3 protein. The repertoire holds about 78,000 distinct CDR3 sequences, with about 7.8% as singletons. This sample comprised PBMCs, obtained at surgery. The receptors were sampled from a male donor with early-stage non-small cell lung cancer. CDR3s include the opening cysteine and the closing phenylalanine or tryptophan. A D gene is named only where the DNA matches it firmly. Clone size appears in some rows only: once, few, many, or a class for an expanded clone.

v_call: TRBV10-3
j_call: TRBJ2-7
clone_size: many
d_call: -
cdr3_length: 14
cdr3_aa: CAISDAGTNYEQYF
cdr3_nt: TGTGCCATCAGTGACGCCGGGACAAACTACGAGCAGTACTTC

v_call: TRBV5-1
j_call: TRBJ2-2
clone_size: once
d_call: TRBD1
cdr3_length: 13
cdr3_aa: CASKDRDTGELFF
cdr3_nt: TGCGCCAGCAAGGACAGGGACACCGGGGAGCTGTTTTTT

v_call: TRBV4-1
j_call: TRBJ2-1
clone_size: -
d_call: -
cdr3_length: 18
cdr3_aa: CASSQDDTGAAGGNEQFF
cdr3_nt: TGCGCCAGCAGCCAAGATGATACGGGGGCAGCGGGCGGCAATGAGCAGTTCTTC

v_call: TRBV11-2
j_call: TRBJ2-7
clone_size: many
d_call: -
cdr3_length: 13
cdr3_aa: CASSFAPPYEQYF
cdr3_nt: TGTGCCAGCAGCTTTGCGCCACCCTACGAGCAGTACTTC

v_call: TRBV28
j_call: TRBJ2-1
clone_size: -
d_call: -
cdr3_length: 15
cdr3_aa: CASSLDQVPGREQFF
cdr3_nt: TGTGCCAGCAGTTTAGATCAGGTACCGGGACGGGAGCAGTTCTTC

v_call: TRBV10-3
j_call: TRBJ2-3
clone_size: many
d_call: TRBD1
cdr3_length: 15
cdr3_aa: CAISDGQGVSPTQYF
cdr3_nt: TGTGCCATCAGTGACGGACAGGGGGTCAGCCCCACGCAGTATTTT

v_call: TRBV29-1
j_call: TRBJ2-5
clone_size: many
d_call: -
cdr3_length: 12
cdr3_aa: CSVEQYQETQYF
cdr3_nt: TGCAGCGTCGAACAGTACCAAGAGACCCAGTACTTC

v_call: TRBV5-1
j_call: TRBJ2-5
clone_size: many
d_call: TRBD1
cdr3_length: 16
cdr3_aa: CASSSTGTGEQETQYF
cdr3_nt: TGCGCCAGCAGCTCAACCGGGACAGGGGAACAAGAGACCCAGTACTTC

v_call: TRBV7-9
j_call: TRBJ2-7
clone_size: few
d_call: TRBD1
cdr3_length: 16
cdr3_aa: CASSLLGQTDSYEQYF
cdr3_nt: TGTGCCAGCAGCTTGTTGGGACAGACTGACTCCTACGAGCAGTACTTC

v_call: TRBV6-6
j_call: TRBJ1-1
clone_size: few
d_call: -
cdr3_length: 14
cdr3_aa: CASKQGGGGTEAFF
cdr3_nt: TGTGCCAGTAAGCAGGGTGGAGGTGGCACTGAAGCTTTCTTT

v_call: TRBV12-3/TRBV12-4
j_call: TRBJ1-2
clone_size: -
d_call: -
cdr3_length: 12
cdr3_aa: CASSLSRTAYTF
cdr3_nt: TGTGCCAGCAGTTTATCCCGGACAGCGTACACCTTC

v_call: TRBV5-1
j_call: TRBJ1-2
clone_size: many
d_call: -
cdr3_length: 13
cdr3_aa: CASSPTGGLGYTF
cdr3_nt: TGCGCCAGCAGCCCAACGGGGGGCCTTGGCTACACCTTC

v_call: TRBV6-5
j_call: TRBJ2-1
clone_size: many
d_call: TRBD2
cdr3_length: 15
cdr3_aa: CASSGLAGVGYEQFF
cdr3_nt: TGTGCCAGCAGCGGACTAGCGGGAGTAGGGTATGAGCAGTTCTTC

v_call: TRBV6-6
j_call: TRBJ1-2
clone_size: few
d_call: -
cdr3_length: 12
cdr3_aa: CASRSGLYGYTF
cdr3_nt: TGTGCCAGCAGATCAGGCCTCTATGGCTACACCTTC

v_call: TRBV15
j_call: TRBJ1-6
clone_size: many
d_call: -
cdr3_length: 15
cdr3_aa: CATSSKGLTNSPLHF
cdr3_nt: TGTGCCACCAGCAGCAAGGGACTAACCAATTCACCCCTCCACTTT

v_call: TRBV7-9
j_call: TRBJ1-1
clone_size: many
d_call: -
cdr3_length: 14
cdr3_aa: CASSSLTGSTEAFF
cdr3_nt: TGTGCCAGCAGCTCCCTGACAGGCTCCACTGAAGCTTTCTTT

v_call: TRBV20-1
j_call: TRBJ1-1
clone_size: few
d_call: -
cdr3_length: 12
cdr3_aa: CSASRVGGEAFF
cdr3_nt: TGCAGTGCTAGCAGGGTCGGCGGTGAAGCTTTCTTT

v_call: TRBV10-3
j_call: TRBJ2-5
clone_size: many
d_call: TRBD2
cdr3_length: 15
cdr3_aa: CAIKGLAGDQETQYF
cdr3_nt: TGTGCCATCAAGGGACTAGCGGGAGACCAAGAGACCCAGTACTTC

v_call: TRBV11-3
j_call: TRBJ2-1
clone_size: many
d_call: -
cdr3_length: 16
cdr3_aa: CASSFYGQHSYNEQFF
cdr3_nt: TGTGCCAGCAGCTTCTATGGACAGCACTCCTACAATGAGCAGTTCTTC

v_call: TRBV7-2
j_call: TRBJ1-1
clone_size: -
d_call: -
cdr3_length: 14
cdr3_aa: CASSLWGMNTEAFF
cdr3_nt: TGTGCCAGCAGCTTATGGGGCATGAACACTGAAGCTTTCTTT

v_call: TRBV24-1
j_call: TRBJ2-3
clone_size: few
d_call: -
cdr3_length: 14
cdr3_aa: CATSEGGGTDTQYF
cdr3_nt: TGTGCCACCAGTGAAGGGGGAGGCACAGATACGCAGTATTTT

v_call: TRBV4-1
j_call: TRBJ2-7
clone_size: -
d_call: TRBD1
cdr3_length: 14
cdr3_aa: CASSQDRGRYEQYF
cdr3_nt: TGCGCCAGCAGCCAAGACAGGGGGCGTTACGAGCAGTACTTC

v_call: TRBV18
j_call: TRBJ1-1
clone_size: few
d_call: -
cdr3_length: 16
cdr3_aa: CASSPRTDSLNTEAFF
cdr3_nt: TGTGCCAGCTCACCGCGGACGGACAGCCTGAACACTGAAGCTTTCTTT

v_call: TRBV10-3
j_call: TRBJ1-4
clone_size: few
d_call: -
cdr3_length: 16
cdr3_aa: CAISDLLRGPDEKLFF
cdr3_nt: TGTGCCATCAGTGACCTGCTAAGGGGACCGGATGAAAAACTGTTTTTT

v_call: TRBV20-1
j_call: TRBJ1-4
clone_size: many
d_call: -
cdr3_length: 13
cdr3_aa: CSARTGAVEKLFF
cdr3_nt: TGCAGTGCTAGAACCGGGGCCGTCGAAAAACTGTTTTTT

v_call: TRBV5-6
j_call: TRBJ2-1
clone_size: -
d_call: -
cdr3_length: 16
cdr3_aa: CASRLLQVNSYNEQFF
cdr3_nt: TGTGCCAGCAGACTATTACAGGTCAACTCCTACAATGAGCAGTTCTTC

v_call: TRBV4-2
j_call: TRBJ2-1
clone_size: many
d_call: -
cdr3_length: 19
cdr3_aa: CASSLTNQALQSSYNEQFF
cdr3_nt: TGTGCCAGCAGCCTCACAAACCAGGCCCTTCAAAGCTCCTACAATGAGCAGTTCTTC

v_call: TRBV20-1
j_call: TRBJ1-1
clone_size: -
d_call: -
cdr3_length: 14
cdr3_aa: CSARDRSGRDEAFF
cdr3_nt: TGCAGTGCTAGAGATCGATCAGGAAGAGATGAAGCTTTCTTT

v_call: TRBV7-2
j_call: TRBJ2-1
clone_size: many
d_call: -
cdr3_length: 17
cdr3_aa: CASSSRWGPLPYNEQFF
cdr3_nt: TGTGCCAGCAGTTCTAGGTGGGGACCTCTGCCCTACAATGAGCAGTTCTTC

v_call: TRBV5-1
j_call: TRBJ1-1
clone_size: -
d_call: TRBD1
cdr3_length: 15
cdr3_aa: CASSLFAGGDTEAFF
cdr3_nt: TGCGCCAGCAGCTTGTTTGCAGGGGGAGATACTGAAGCTTTCTTT

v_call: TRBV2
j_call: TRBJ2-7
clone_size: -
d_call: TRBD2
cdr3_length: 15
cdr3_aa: CASSTPGLASYEQYF
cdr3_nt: TGTGCCAGCTCCACTCCGGGACTAGCGTCCTACGAGCAGTACTTC

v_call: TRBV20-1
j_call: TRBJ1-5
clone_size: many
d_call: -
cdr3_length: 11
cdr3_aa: CSVADGQPQHF
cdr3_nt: TGCAGTGTCGCGGACGGTCAGCCCCAGCATTTT

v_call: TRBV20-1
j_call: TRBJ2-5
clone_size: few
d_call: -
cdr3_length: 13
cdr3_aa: CSARYQGLETQYF
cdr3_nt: TGCAGTGCTAGATATCAGGGGTTGGAGACCCAGTACTTC

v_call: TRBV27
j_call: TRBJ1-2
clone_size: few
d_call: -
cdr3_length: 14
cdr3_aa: CASSPAGPFYGYTF
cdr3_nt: TGTGCCAGCAGTCCCGCCGGACCTTTCTATGGCTACACCTTC

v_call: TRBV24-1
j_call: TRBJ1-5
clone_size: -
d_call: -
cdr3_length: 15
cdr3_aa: CATSDSGEGNQPQHF
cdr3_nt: TGTGCCACCAGTGATTCGGGCGAGGGAAATCAGCCCCAGCATTTT

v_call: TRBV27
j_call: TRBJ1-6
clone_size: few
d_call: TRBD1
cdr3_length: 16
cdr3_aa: CASSLYPDRGHSPLHF
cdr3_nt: TGTGCCAGCAGTTTATACCCCGACAGGGGTCATTCACCCCTCCACTTT

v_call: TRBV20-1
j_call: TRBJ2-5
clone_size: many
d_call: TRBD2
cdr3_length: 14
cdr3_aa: CSAFTSGRAETQYF
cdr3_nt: TGCAGTGCTTTTACTAGCGGGAGAGCGGAGACCCAGTACTTC

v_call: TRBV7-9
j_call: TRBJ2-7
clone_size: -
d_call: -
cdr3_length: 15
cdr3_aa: CASSHTHSSSYEQYF
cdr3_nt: TGTGCCAGCAGCCACACACACAGTAGCTCCTACGAGCAGTACTTC

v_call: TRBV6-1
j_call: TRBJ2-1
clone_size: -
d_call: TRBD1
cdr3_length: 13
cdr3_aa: CASSPRQGWEQFF
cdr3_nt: TGTGCCAGCAGTCCCCGACAGGGATGGGAGCAGTTCTTC

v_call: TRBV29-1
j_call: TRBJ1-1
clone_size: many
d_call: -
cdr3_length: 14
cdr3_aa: CSVEDAGKGTEAFF
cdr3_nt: TGCAGCGTTGAAGATGCAGGGAAGGGCACTGAAGCTTTCTTT

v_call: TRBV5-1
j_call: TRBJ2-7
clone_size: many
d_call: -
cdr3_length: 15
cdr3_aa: CASTLGTGPVYEQYF
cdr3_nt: TGCGCCAGCACGCTGGGGACGGGGCCGGTGTACGAGCAGTACTTC

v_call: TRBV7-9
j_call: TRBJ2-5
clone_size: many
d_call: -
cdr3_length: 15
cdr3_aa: CAGRDYGSVQETQYF
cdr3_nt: TGTGCCGGACGAGACTACGGCTCTGTCCAAGAGACCCAGTACTTC

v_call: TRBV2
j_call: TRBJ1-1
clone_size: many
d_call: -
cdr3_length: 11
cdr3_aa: CASSDLTEAFF
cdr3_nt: TGTGCCAGCAGTGATCTTACTGAAGCTTTCTTT